This paragraph reports one T cell receptor beta chain. What it binds is not known. In germline, CDR1 is LGHNA, CDR2 YNFKEQ. Trimming took off 0 bases at V and 5 bases at J, with 17 bases between the two ends. This CDR3 is 17 amino acids long. These data come from a study of T cells in Graves' hyperthyroidism and ophthalmopathy. About the research overall: Pretreatment peripheral blood was obtained at initial diagnosis.

The study's findings and limits: Ophthalmopathy, which appeared later, was predicted by the model a median 6.5 months before onset. From stable hyperthyroidism, ophthalmopathy was set apart by a 13 V-J model.

What was amplified from RNA transcripts were TCR beta CDR3 regions. A set of HTBI primers served as the primers for a first-round RT-PCR of the TCR CDR3. TCRdb recomputed calls from the multiplex PCR reads with MiXCR, one row per CDR3 protein. Of 410,000 or so distinct CDR3 sequences in the sample, roughly 14% were seen once. The PBMCs were sourced from fresh peripheral blood (about 9.7 ml). The sample comprised blood. The chain combines TRBV4-2 with TRBJ1-5, with a possible D match to TRBD1 (5 bases). This receptor was taken from a man between 18 and 35 years old with Graves' ophthalmopathy. The CDR3 DNA reads as TGTGCCAGCAGCCAAGATAGGTCTGTAACAGGCTATCAGCCCCAGCATTTT. It yields the protein CASSQDRSVTGYQPQHF.